This record concerns one T cell receptor (beta chain) sequence. The target antigen is unknown. Naive CD8 populations comprised CD45RO-negative cells positively selected for CCR7, excluding terminally differentiated effector memory CD45RA+ cells. All the donors were Caucasian adults who lived in Nashville, Tennessee. This record comes from a study of shared clonotypes between healthy human individuals. Overall study: Three plates were used per donor for CD4 naive, three for CD4 memory, two for CD8 naive and one for CD8 memory.

Study-level points and caveats: Among the subsets, naive ones generally showed larger estimated richness than memory ones.

The ends were cut back, 0 bases at V and 6 bases at J, with 14 bases in the middle. Germline CDR1 and CDR2: GTSNPN and SVGIG (reference sequence). This CDR3 comprises 14 residues. Sorted-subset replicate PCRs used around 200 ng of genomic DNA. This amount corresponded to about 30,000 T cell genomes. The protocol was immunoSEQ multiplex PCR, while the TCRdb copy is restricted to in-frame clones and leaves out a portion. Of about 1.9 million clones listed, over 85% were seen once; the top ten hold around 1.7%. The sequence came from a man between 18 and 35 years old in good health. Some clones in this sample may be carry-over from other donors' samples. V is TRBV30 and J is TRBJ1-1; no clear D gene. The sample comprised naive CD8+ T cells from PBMCs. CDR3 in amino acids: CAWSVVGPGAEAFF. DNA of the CDR3: TGTGCCTGGAGTGTAGTCGGGCCAGGCGCTGAAGCTTTCTTT.